A single sample gave rise to the 32 T cell receptor beta chains below, sequenced in a study of cytomegalovirus exposure and HLA in healthy donors. Generated by immunoSEQ multiplex PCR, the TCRdb table keeps only in-frame clones and is missing some. The table records about 150,000 clones, 86% of them present only once. The specimen sequenced was PBMCs. The receptors shown here come from a man aged 18 to 30 in good health and CMV-seropositive.

The chain employs TRBV5-1 and TRBJ2-5, with 10 bases matching TRBD2. Unmatched junction bases numbered 14, after V lost 5 bases and J lost 4 bases. CDR1 and CDR2 (germline): SGHRS, YFSETQ. The CDR3 contains 17 residues. CDR3 loop: CASSNQAGGLEGETQYF. Here the CDR3 DNA reads TGCGCCAGCAGTAATCAAGCGGGGGGGCTGGAGGGAGAGACCCAGTACTTC.

The rearrangement joins TRBV7-6 to TRBJ2-7; 9 bases match TRBD1. In germline, CDR1 is SGHVS, CDR2 FNYEAQ. Trimming cost V 1 base and J 6 bases; bases outside gene matches: 4. The CDR3 spans 14 residues. CDR3 bases: TGTGCCAGCAGCTTAGGGACAGGGGCGGCCGAGCAGTACTTC. It translates to CASSLGTGAAEQYF.

This chain connects TRBV28 to TRBJ1-2, with a possible D match to TRBD1 (6 bases). CDR3 length: 14 residues. Germline V lookup: CDR1 MDHEN, CDR2 SYDVKM. V gave up 6 bases and J gave up 2 bases, with 13 bases separating them. The CDR3 loop reads CASRSDRSNYGYTF. The CDR3 nucleotides read TGTGCCAGCAGATCTGACAGGTCGAACTATGGCTACACCTTC.

This clone was seen a handful of times. The genes are TRBV7-2 and TRBJ1-6; 9 bases are a match to TRBD1. Trimming cost V 5 bases and J 12 bases; bases outside gene matches: 5. The germline CDR1 and CDR2 sequences are SGHTA and FQGNSA. This CDR3 has 13 residues. The CDR3 DNA is TGTGCCAGCAGCGTAGACAGGGGGAGACCCCTCCACTTT. It specifies CASSVDRGRPLHF.

The chain combines TRBV4-3 with TRBJ2-1; D unresolved. Trimming stripped 5 bases from V and 0 bases from J, with 8 bases between. Germline V gives CDR1 LGHNA, CDR2 YSLEER. The CDR3 is 14 residues long. CDR3 sequence: CASSYLSSYNEQFF. The CDR3 DNA follows: TGCGCCAGCAGCTACCTAAGCTCCTACAATGAGCAGTTCTTC.

The chain employs TRBV5-1 and TRBJ2-5, with 7 nucleotides matching TRBD1. With V trimmed by 0 bases and J by 2 bases, 4 bases remained unmatched. Looked up from germline, CDR1 is SGHRS and CDR2 is YFSETQ. This CDR3 has 15 amino acids. CDR3 amino acids: CASSLAPGQQETQYF. The CDR3 DNA sequence: TGCGCCAGCAGCTTGGCACCGGGACAGCAAGAGACCCAGTACTTC.

A note on this clone: The same CDR3 also results from other DNA sequences found in this sample. The V call is TRBV2, the J call TRBJ2-7, with 13 bases that match TRBD2. The CDR3 has 14 amino acids. Per the germline V gene, CDR1 is SNHLY and CDR2 is FYNNEI. V lost 6 bases and J lost 1; bases outside the gene matches: 0. The CDR3 loop is CASRLAGGSYEQYF. In DNA, the CDR3 is TGTGCCAGCAGACTAGCGGGAGGGTCCTACGAGCAGTACTTC.

The chain links TRBV27 to TRBJ2-5, with D uncertain. Trimming removed 3 bases from V and 3 bases from J, with 8 bases in between. The CDR3 runs to 13 residues. CDR1 MNHEY and CDR2 SMNVEV come from the germline V gene (reference sequence). Here the CDR3 reads CASSFGGEETQYF. Here the CDR3 DNA reads TGTGCCAGCAGTTTCGGCGGAGAAGAGACCCAGTACTTC.

The V gene is TRBV5-6, the J gene TRBJ1-1; TRBD1 matches 7 bases. This CDR3 region has 14 residues. Germline trimming cut 2 bases from V and 3 bases from J; bases unmatched to any gene: 4. Germline lookup yields CDR1 SGHDT and CDR2 YYEEEE. The CDR3 loop is CASSFGTVYTEAFF. The CDR3 coding sequence is TGTGCCAGCAGCTTCGGGACAGTCTACACTGAAGCTTTCTTT.

This chain links TRBV10-3 with TRBJ1-2, with 9 bases matching TRBD1. The CDR3 sequence is 16 residues long. CDR1 and CDR2 from the germline V gene are ENHRY and SYGVKD. V was pared by 10 bases and J by 3 bases, with 15 bases of the junction left unmatched. CDR3 residues: CATDPSGTGSHYGYTF. DNA of the CDR3: TGTGCCACCGACCCTTCCGGGACAGGGAGCCACTATGGCTACACCTTC.

The rearrangement links TRBV11-3 to TRBJ2-1; no reliable D call. The CDR3 totals 16 residues. Trimming took 4 bases from V and 0 from J, leaving 13 bases between them. The germline V gene has CDR1 SGHNT and CDR2 YENEEA. In DNA, the CDR3 is TGTGCCAGCAGCTCCCGGGTGTCGAGCTCCTACAATGAGCAGTTCTTC. It is translated as CASSSRVSSSYNEQFF.

The rearrangement uses TRBV19 and TRBJ1-2, with D perhaps TRBD1 (6 bases). This CDR3 has 16 amino acids. The V end was cut by 4 bases, the J end by 3 bases, with 18 bases between. From germline, CDR1 is LNHDA and CDR2 SQIVND (reference sequence). The CDR3 here is CASSTPFGEGDYGYTF. The CDR3 DNA is TGTGCCAGTAGTACCCCGTTTGGAGAGGGGGACTATGGCTACACCTTC.

This chain connects TRBV30 to TRBJ2-5; 7 bases match TRBD1. The CDR3 totals 15 residues. The trim removed 3 bases at V and 5 bases at J, leaving 12 bases unmatched. The germline V gene has CDR1 GTSNPN and CDR2 SVGIG (reference sequence). CDR3 bases: TGTGCCTGGAGGCCGGGACAGACCACCGGGGAGACCCAGTACTTC. Amino acids: CAWRPGQTTGETQYF.

The chain carries TRBV9 and TRBJ2-1, with 7 positions matching TRBD1. The germline V gene has CDR1 SGDLS and CDR2 YYNGEE. With 0 bases clipped from V and 0 bases from J, the junction kept 3 bases outside the gene matches. CDR3 length: 16 amino acids. In DNA form, the CDR3 reads TGTGCCAGCAGCGTAGTTTGGGACAGCTCCTACAATGAGCAGTTCTTC. Amino acids: CASSVVWDSSYNEQFF.

This chain connects TRBV4-3 to TRBJ1-3; D gene unclear. With 2 bases removed from V and 0 bases from J, the gap between germline ends came to 8 bases. Germline V gene lookup returns CDR1 LGHNA and CDR2 YSLEER. There are 15 residues in the CDR3. The CDR3 loop reads CASSQPGGSGNTIYF. CDR3 coding DNA: TGCGCCAGCAGCCAACCCGGAGGCTCTGGAAACACCATATATTTT.

The chain has TRBV5-1 and TRBJ2-7, with D hard to call. The CDR3 runs to 13 residues. Trimming cost V 0 bases and J 6 bases, with 10 bases left between them. Germline loops: CDR1 SGHRS, CDR2 YFSETQ. DNA for the CDR3: TGCGCCAGCAGCTTGGATTCGGTAAGCGAGCAGTACTTC. Translation: CASSLDSVSEQYF.

The V call is TRBV5-5, the J call TRBJ1-2, with TRBD1 identical over 8 bases. The germline V gene has CDR1 SGHKS and CDR2 YYEKEE (reference sequence). The CDR3 length is 14 residues. The V gene end was trimmed by 4 bases and the J gene end by 3 bases; junction bases not matched to a gene: 5. The CDR3 region has the DNA TGTGCCAGCAGCCCCCAACAGGGGGACTATGGCTACACCTTC. This encodes CASSPQQGDYGYTF.

This clone came up a few times. The rearrangement links TRBV4-2 to TRBJ1-5; 9 bases map to TRBD1. CDR3 length: 16 residues. Germline V CDR1 and CDR2: LGHNA, YNFKEQ. V lost 2 bases, J lost 2 bases, and 4 bases stayed unmatched. Here the CDR3 DNA reads TGTGCCAGCAGCCAACGGACAGGGGCGCGCAATCAGCCCCAGCATTTT. This codes for CASSQRTGARNQPQHF.

The V gene is TRBV29-1, the J gene TRBJ2-2; TRBD1 aligns across 8 bases. CDR3 length: 13 amino acids. The junction had 5 bases not matched to a gene; V was cut back by 5 bases and J by 6 bases. Per the germline V gene, CDR1 is SQVTM and CDR2 is ANQGSEA. CDR3 residues: CSVTTGGSGELFF. In DNA, the CDR3 is TGCAGCGTTACTACAGGGGGATCCGGGGAGCTGTTTTTT.

The chain employs TRBV6-5 and TRBJ2-2; D not certain. V was shortened by 6 bases and J by 0 bases, with 11 bases between the two germline ends. This CDR3 is built from 15 residues. Germline V gene data show CDR1 as MNHEY and CDR2 as SVGAGI. The CDR3 DNA sequence: TGTGCCAGCAGGAACCTACGGGCGAACACCGGGGAGCTGTTTTTT. Its protein is CASRNLRANTGELFF.

This sequence joins TRBV2 and TRBJ1-1, with D perhaps matching TRBD1 (5 bases). This CDR3 spans 11 amino acids. V was pared by 8 bases and J by 7 bases, with 11 bases between. Germline V CDR1 and CDR2: SNHLY, FYNNEI. This CDR3 reads CASGGEVEAFF. In DNA form, the CDR3 reads TGTGCCAGCGGGGGGGAGGTTGAAGCTTTCTTT.

The V and J genes are TRBV5-4 and TRBJ2-6, with D maybe TRBD1 (5 bases). Germline lookup yields CDR1 SGHNT and CDR2 YYREEE (reference sequence). V lost 0 bases and J lost 2, with 6 bases in between. There are 15 residues in the CDR3. CDR3 protein: CASSLGGPGANVLTF. The CDR3 DNA is TGTGCCAGCAGCTTGGGGGGCCCTGGGGCCAACGTCCTGACTTTC.

The chain is built from TRBV29-1 and TRBJ1-3; possible D gene TRBD1, 5 bases. V lost 3 bases and J lost 3, with 9 bases in between. Per the germline V gene, CDR1 is SQVTM and CDR2 is ANQGSEA. The length of the CDR3 is 13 residues. The CDR3 DNA reads as TGCAGCGTTGAGGAGGGGAGTGGAAACACCATATATTTT. This encodes CSVEEGSGNTIYF.

The chain is built from TRBV11-2 and TRBJ2-5; 9 nucleotides align to TRBD1. This CDR3 has 13 residues. V shed 5 bases, J shed 4 bases, and the junction held 2 bases outside the gene matches. Germline CDR1 is SGHAT and CDR2 is FQNNGV. The DNA for the CDR3 is TGTGCCAGCAGCGGGGACAGGGCAGAGACCCAGTACTTC. It yields the protein CASSGDRAETQYF. Full variable domain (remainder filled in from reference TRBV11-2 and TRBJ2-5): EAGVAQSPRYKIIEKRQSVAFWCNPISGHATLYWYQQILGQGPKLLIQFQNNGVVDDSQLPKDRFSAERLKGVDSTLKIQPAKLEDSAVYLCASSGDRAETQYFGPGTRLLVL.

V usage is TRBV27 and J usage is TRBJ1-5; weak D call: TRBD1 (5 bases). Germline CDR1 reads MNHEY; CDR2 reads SMNVEV (reference sequence). The CDR3 is made up of 14 amino acids. Trimming pared 0 bases from V and 5 bases from J, leaving 8 bases between. As DNA, the CDR3 is TGTGCCAGCAGTTTATCAGGAGGGGATCAGCCCCAGCATTTT. Translation gives CASSLSGGDQPQHF.

This clone appeared a few times. The J gene is TRBJ2-5, the V gene TRBV18; D gene ambiguous. Trimming left V 2 bases short and J 4 bases short, with 5 bases between. Germline loops: CDR1 KGHSH, CDR2 LQKENI. This CDR3 has 12 residues. The CDR3 DNA follows: TGTGCCAGCTCACCAATATCAGAGACCCAGTACTTC. This sequence encodes CASSPISETQYF.

The genes are TRBV5-1 and TRBJ1-4; TRBD1 aligns across 7 bases. The V and J ends lost 3 bases and 0 bases, in that order; junction bases with no gene match: 2. Looked up from germline, CDR1 is SGHRS and CDR2 is YFSETQ. This CDR3 is 15 amino acids long. CDR3 DNA: TGCGCCAGCAGCTGGACAGGTGCAACTAATGAAAAACTGTTTTTT. Its protein is CASSWTGATNEKLFF.

This sequence joins TRBV5-1 and TRBJ2-7; a possible D gene is TRBD1 (5 bases). The CDR3 has 16 residues. The V gene lost 2 bases and the J gene lost 5 bases, with 20 bases spanning the gap. Germline-derived CDR1 and CDR2 are SGHRS and YFSETQ. The CDR3 is CASSFQKGASVHEQYF. In DNA form, the CDR3 reads TGCGCCAGCAGCTTCCAGAAAGGGGCCTCTGTCCACGAGCAGTACTTC.

The rearrangement uses TRBV6-6 and TRBJ1-2; tentative D call: TRBD1 (6 bases). Germline V gene lookup returns CDR1 MNHNY and CDR2 SVGAGI (reference sequence). Trimming left V 7 bases short and J 4 bases short, with 13 bases between. This CDR3 spans 13 amino acids. The CDR3 DNA is TGTGCCAGCACCGAACAGGGTTTCTATGGCTACACCTTC. It translates to CASTEQGFYGYTF.

The chain couples TRBV14 to TRBJ2-1, with 10 bases identical to TRBD2. This CDR3 comprises 15 residues. The V gene's germline CDR1 is SGHDN and CDR2 FVKESK. J gave up 6 bases and V 4 bases, and 6 bases lay outside the gene matches. The CDR3: CASSLLAGGSNEQFF. DNA of the CDR3: TGTGCCAGCAGCCTCTTAGCGGGGGGTTCCAATGAGCAGTTCTTC.

V is TRBV5-4 and J is TRBJ2-1; D is possibly TRBD2 (5 bases). Trimming cost V 0 bases and J 2 bases, with 9 bases left between them. Per the germline V gene, CDR1 is SGHNT and CDR2 is YYREEE (reference sequence). CDR3 size: 15 residues. CDR3 bases: TGTGCCAGCAGCTTGGAGCTAGCAGCCTACAATGAGCAGTTCTTC. Translating gives CASSLELAAYNEQFF. The whole variable domain, remainder taken from reference TRBV5-4 and TRBJ2-1, is ETGVTQSPTHLIKTRGQQVTLRCSSQSGHNTVSWYQQALGQGPQFIFQYYREEENGRGNFPPRFSGLQFPNYSSELNVNALELDDSALYLCASSLELAAYNEQFFGPGTRLTVL.

This clone was recorded only once. The rearrangement uses TRBV5-1 and TRBJ2-5, with 14 bases identical to TRBD2. The CDR3 totals 16 residues. Trimming removed 3 bases from V and 6 bases from J; junction bases left unmatched: 7. The germline gives CDR1 SGHRS, CDR2 YFSETQ. The CDR3 spells CASSWTSGRYKQTQYF. For the CDR3, the DNA is TGCGCCAGCAGCTGGACTAGCGGGAGGTACAAGCAGACCCAGTACTTC.